Below, 2 T cell receptor beta chains from the same sample are listed, as sequenced in a study of post-analysis software for immune sequencing data. Study conclusions and caveats: Patients showed TRBV5-6, TRBV5-1 and TRBV20-1 among four to six TRBV segments more frequent than in controls.

Their antigens are not known. The library was made from cDNA and included unique molecular identifiers. TCRdb reprocessed the PCR reads via MiXCR and lists one record per CDR3 protein. The table has over 300,000 distinct CDR3 sequences, approximately 33% seen once. Sequencing was performed on blood. The receptors shown here come from a girl aged 10 to 17 with multiple sclerosis.

This clonotype was detected a few times. The chain is built from TRBV29-1 and TRBJ2-7; unclear D gene. There are 13 residues in the CDR3. The ends were cut back, 0 bases at V and 5 bases at J, with 11 bases in the middle. From germline, CDR1 is SQVTM and CDR2 ANQGSEA. The DNA for the CDR3 is TGCAGCGTTGAAGAGAAGAACCAGAACGAGCAGTACTTC. It is translated as CSVEEKNQNEQYF.

This rearrangement joins TRBV12-3 or TRBV12-4 to TRBJ2-2, with D possibly being TRBD1 (6 bases). There are 13 residues in the CDR3. The germline V and J ends were trimmed by 8 bases and 2 bases, with 9 bases remaining between them. DNA for the CDR3: TGTGCCAGCCTGGACAGAAACACCGGGGAGCTGTTTTTT. It yields the protein CASLDRNTGELFF.